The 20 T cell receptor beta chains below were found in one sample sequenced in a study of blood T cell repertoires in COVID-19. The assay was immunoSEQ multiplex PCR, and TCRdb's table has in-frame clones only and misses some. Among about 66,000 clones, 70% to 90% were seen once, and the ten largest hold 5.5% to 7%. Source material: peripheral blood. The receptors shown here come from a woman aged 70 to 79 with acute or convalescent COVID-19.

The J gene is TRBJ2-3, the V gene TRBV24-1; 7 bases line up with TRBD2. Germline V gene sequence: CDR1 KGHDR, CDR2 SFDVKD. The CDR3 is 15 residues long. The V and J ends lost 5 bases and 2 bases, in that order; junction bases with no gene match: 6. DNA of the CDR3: TGTGCCACCAGTGGGACTACTAGCGACACAGATACGCAGTATTTT. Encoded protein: CATSGTTSDTDTQYF.

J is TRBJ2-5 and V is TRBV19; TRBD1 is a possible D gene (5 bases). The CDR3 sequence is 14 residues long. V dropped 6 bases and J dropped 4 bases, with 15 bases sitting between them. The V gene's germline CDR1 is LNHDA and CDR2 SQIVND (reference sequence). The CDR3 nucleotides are TGTGCCAGTAGGAGATCGACAGTGACAGAGACCCAGTACTTC. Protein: CASRRSTVTETQYF.

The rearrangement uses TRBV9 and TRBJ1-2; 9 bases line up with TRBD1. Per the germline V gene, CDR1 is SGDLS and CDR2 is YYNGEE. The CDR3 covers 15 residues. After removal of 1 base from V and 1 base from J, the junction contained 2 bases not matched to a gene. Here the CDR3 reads CASSVRTGDNYGYTF. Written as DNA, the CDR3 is TGTGCCAGCAGCGTACGGACAGGGGATAACTATGGCTACACCTTC.

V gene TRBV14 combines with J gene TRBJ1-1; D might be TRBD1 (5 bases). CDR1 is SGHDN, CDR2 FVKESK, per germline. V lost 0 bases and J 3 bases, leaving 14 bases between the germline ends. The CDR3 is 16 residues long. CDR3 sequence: CASSQDDQGGDTEAFF. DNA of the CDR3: TGTGCCAGCAGCCAAGATGATCAGGGAGGGGACACTGAAGCTTTCTTT.

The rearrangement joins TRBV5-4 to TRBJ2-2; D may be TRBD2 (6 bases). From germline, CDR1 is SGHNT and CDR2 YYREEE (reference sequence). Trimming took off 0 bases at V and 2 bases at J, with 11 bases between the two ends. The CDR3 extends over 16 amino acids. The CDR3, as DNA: TGTGCCAGCAGCTTGGGCGGGACGAGAAACACCGGGGAGCTGTTTTTT. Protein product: CASSLGGTRNTGELFF.

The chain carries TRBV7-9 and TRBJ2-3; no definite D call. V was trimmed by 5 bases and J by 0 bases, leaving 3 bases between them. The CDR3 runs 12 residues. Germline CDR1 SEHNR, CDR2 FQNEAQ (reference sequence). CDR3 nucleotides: TGTGCCAGCAGCCTAAGCACAGATACGCAGTATTTT. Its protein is CASSLSTDTQYF.

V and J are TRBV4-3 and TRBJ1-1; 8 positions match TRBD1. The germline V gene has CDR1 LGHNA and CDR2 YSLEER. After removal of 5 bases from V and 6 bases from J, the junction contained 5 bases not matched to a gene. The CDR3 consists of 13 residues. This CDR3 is CASSTQGAAEAFF. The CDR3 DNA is TGCGCCAGCAGCACCCAGGGGGCCGCTGAAGCTTTCTTT.

The DNA of the CDR3 is TGTGCCAGCAGTGACGGGGGCAGAAGGGGGCGGGGAATTCAGCCCCAGCATTTT. It yields the protein CASSDGGRRGRGIQPQHF. The chain carries TRBV6-1 and TRBJ1-5; 7 nucleotides line up with TRBD1. Trimming removed 3 bases from V and 6 bases from J; junction bases left unmatched: 17. The CDR3 spans 18 residues. The germline gives CDR1 MNHNS, CDR2 SASEGT.

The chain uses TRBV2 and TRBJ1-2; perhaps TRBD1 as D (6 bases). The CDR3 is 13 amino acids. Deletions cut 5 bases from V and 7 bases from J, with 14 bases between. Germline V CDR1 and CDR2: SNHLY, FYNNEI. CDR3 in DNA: TGTGCCAGCAGTTGGGGGCAGGTTCTTGGCTACACCTTC. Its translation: CASSWGQVLGYTF.

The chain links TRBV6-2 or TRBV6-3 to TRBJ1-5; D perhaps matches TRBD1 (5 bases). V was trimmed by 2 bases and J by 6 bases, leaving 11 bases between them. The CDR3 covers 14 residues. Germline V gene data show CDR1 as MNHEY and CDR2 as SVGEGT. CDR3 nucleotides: TGTGCCAGCAGTTACGGGGGGGTTGCTCAGCCCCAGCATTTT. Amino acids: CASSYGGVAQPQHF.

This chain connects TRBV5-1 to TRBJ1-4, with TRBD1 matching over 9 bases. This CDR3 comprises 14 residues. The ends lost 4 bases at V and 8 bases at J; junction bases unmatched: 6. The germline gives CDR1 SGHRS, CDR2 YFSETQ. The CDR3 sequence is CASSPGQGREKLFF. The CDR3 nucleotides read TGCGCCAGCAGCCCGGGACAGGGTAGGGAAAAACTGTTTTTT.

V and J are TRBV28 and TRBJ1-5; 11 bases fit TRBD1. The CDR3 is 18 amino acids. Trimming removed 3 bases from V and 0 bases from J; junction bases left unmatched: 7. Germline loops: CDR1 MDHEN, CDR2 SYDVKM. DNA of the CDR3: TGTGCCAGCAGTTTCCAAGGACAGGGGGCGCCTAGCAATCAGCCCCAGCATTTT. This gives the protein CASSFQGQGAPSNQPQHF.

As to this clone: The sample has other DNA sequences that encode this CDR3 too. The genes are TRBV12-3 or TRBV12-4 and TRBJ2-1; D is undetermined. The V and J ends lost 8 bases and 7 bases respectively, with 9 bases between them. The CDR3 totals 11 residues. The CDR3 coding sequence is TGTGCCAGCTCCCTTTCTAATGAGCAGTTCTTC. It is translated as CASSLSNEQFF.

CDR3 residues: CASSLGTGYGYTF. The CDR3 bases are TGTGCCAGCAGCTTAGGAACCGGTTATGGCTACACCTTC. The V and J genes are TRBV7-2 and TRBJ1-2; D is unresolved. The CDR3 loop spans 13 amino acids. Trimming cost V 1 base and J 5 bases, with 8 bases left between them. Germline V gene data show CDR1 as SGHTA and CDR2 as FQGNSA.

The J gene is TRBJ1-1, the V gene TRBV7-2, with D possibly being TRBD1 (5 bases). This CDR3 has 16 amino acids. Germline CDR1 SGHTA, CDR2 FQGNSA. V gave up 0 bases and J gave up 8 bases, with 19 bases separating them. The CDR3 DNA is TGTGCCAGCAGCTTAGCGGGGGGGACGGGGTCCACGGAAGCTTTCTTT. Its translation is CASSLAGGTGSTEAFF.

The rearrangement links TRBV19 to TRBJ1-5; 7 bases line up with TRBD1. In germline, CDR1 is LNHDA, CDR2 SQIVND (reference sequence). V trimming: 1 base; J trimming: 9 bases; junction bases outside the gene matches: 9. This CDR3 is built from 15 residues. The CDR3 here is CASSIGGTVLWPQHF. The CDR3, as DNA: TGTGCCAGTAGTATAGGGGGGACAGTTCTGTGGCCCCAGCATTTT.

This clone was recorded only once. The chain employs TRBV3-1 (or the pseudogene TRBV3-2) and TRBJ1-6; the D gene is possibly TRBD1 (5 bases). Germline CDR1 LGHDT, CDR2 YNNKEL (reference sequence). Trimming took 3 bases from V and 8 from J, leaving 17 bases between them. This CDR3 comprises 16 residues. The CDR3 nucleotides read TGTGCCAGCAGCCAGCAGGGCTCCCTCAGCGATTCACCCCTCCACTTT. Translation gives CASSQQGSLSDSPLHF.

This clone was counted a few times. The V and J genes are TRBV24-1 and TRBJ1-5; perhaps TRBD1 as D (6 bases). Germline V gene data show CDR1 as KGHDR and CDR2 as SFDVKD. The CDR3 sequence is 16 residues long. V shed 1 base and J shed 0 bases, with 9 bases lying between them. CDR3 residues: CATSDFRTDSNQPQHF. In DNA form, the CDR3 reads TGTGCCACCAGTGATTTCCGGACAGATAGCAATCAGCCCCAGCATTTT.

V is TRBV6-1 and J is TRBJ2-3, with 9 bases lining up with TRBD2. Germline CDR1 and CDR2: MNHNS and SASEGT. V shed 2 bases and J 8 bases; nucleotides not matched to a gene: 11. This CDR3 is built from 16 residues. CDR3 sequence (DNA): TGTGCCAGCAGTGAATCGGCTAGCGGGGCCCTCGGTACGCAGTATTTT. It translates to CASSESASGALGTQYF.

Here the CDR3 reads CASKGQGSSYEQYF. CDR3 coding DNA: TGTGCCAGCAAGGGACAGGGGAGTTCCTACGAGCAGTACTTC. The chain combines TRBV2 with TRBJ2-7; 10 bases are a match to TRBD1. Unmatched junction bases numbered 4, after V lost 7 bases and J lost 1 base. The germline V gene encodes CDR1 SNHLY and CDR2 FYNNEI. This CDR3 contains 14 residues. Full variable domain (outside the CDR3, taken from reference TRBV2 and TRBJ2-7): EPEVTQTPSHQVTQMGQEVILRCVPISNHLYFYWYRQILGQKVEFLVSFYNNEISEKSEIFDDQFSVERPDGSNFTLKIRSTKLEDSAMYFCASKGQGSSYEQYFGPGTRLTVT.